These 29 T cell receptor beta chains originate from one sample sequenced in a study of blood T cell repertoires in COVID-19. TCRdb's table, derived via immunoSEQ multiplex PCR, lists solely in-frame clones and lacks some. This repertoire shows around 220,000 clones, roughly 90% found once; its top ten account for about 2.2%. Sequenced sample: peripheral blood. These receptors were taken from a woman in her forties or fifties with acute or convalescent COVID-19.

This chain links TRBV4-3 with TRBJ1-2, with 8 positions matching TRBD1. The CDR3 contains 17 residues. The germline CDR1 and CDR2 sequences are LGHNA and YSLEER. The junction had 11 bases not matched to a gene; V was cut back by 1 base and J by 4 bases. The CDR3 DNA follows: TGCGCCAGCAGCCAAGTTACCGGACAGGGATTCTTCTATGGCTACACCTTC. Translating gives CASSQVTGQGFFYGYTF.

The rearrangement uses TRBV9 and TRBJ2-1, with 8 bases aligning to TRBD1. This CDR3 contains 15 residues. The V gene end was trimmed by 4 bases and the J gene end by 2 bases; junction bases not matched to a gene: 5. Germline CDR1 SGDLS, CDR2 YYNGEE. The CDR3 sequence: CASSPQGAAYNEQFF. CDR3 nucleotide sequence: TGTGCCAGCAGCCCGCAGGGGGCCGCCTACAATGAGCAGTTCTTC.

The chain uses TRBV4-2 and TRBJ1-2; D is unclear. This CDR3 comprises 13 residues. Germline CDR1 is LGHNA and CDR2 is YNFKEQ. The V gene lost 0 bases and the J gene lost 6 bases, with 8 bases spanning the gap. The DNA for the CDR3 is TGTGCCAGCAGCCAAGACGTGCAGAATGGCTACACCTTC. Translated: CASSQDVQNGYTF.

This chain connects TRBV5-4 to TRBJ2-7; D is perhaps TRBD2 (6 bases). The CDR3 consists of 13 residues. With 3 bases removed from V and 5 bases from J, the gap between germline ends came to 12 bases. Germline V lookup: CDR1 SGHNT, CDR2 YYREEE (reference sequence). The CDR3 reads CASSSDPSDEQYF. CDR3 in DNA: TGTGCCAGCAGCTCAGACCCTAGCGACGAGCAGTACTTC.

This clone turned up a few times. The gene calls are TRBV27 and TRBJ1-2, with D unresolved. CDR3 length: 14 amino acids. The ends were cut back, 1 base at V and 3 bases at J, with 9 bases in the middle. The V gene's germline CDR1 is MNHEY and CDR2 SMNVEV (reference sequence). The CDR3 region has the DNA TGTGCCAGCAGTTTATTCGGGGAACACTATGGCTACACCTTC. Its translation is CASSLFGEHYGYTF.

The V and J genes are TRBV29-1 and TRBJ2-2, with D perhaps TRBD1 (5 bases). CDR1 SQVTM and CDR2 ANQGSEA come from the germline V gene. With 7 bases removed from V and 3 bases from J, the gap between germline ends came to 12 bases. The CDR3 is 13 residues long. The CDR3 sequence is CSATGDYTGELFF. The CDR3 nucleotides are TGCAGCGCTACAGGAGACTACACCGGGGAGCTGTTTTTT.

The chain links TRBV19 to TRBJ1-2; 11 bases line up with TRBD1. The length of the CDR3 is 14 residues. From germline, CDR1 is LNHDA and CDR2 SQIVND (reference sequence). J gave up 7 bases and V 9 bases, and 10 bases lay outside the gene matches. CDR3 protein: CASSGQGARGGYTF. In DNA, the CDR3 is TGTGCCAGCTCCGGACAGGGGGCGCGAGGTGGCTACACCTTC. Using reference TRBV19 and TRBJ1-2 for the parts outside the CDR3, the full variable domain is DGGITQSPKYLFRKEGQNVTLSCEQNLNHDAMYWYRQDPGQGLRLIYYSQIVNDFQKGDIAEGYSVSREKKESFPLTVTSAQKNPTAFYLCASSGQGARGGYTFGSGTRLTVV.

The chain uses TRBV24-1 and TRBJ1-5, with 9 bases that match TRBD1. Germline CDR1 and CDR2: KGHDR and SFDVKD. The CDR3 is 15 amino acids. The trim removed 3 bases at V and 6 bases at J, leaving 5 bases unmatched. The CDR3: CATSDGTGWGQPQHF. The CDR3 nucleotides read TGTGCCACCAGTGATGGGACAGGGTGGGGTCAGCCCCAGCATTTT.

The sample holds one count of this clone. J is TRBJ2-1 and V is TRBV7-2; TRBD2 matches at 8 bases. V was clipped by 3 bases and J by 4 bases; unmatched bases: 8. Looked up from germline, CDR1 is SGHTA and CDR2 is FQGNSA. The length of the CDR3 is 16 residues. CDR3: CASSFPGGTAYNEQFF. DNA of the CDR3: TGTGCCAGCAGCTTCCCGGGAGGGACTGCATACAATGAGCAGTTCTTC.

The J gene is TRBJ2-7, the V gene TRBV12-3 or TRBV12-4; D is unclear. The CDR3 length is 13 residues. Trimming took 3 bases from V and 1 from J, leaving 7 bases between them. CDR3: CASSFQASYEQYF. CDR3 in DNA: TGTGCCAGCAGTTTCCAGGCTTCCTACGAGCAGTACTTC.

V is TRBV7-2 and J is TRBJ1-2; D is possibly TRBD1 (5 bases). The germline gives CDR1 SGHTA, CDR2 FQGNSA. Trimming took 2 bases from V and 8 from J, leaving 18 bases between them. The CDR3 covers 15 residues. CDR3 in amino acids: CASSLHSQGYYGYTF. The DNA for the CDR3 is TGTGCCAGCAGCTTACACTCCCAGGGTTATTACGGCTACACCTTC.

In its sample, this clone was seen once. The chain uses TRBV11-2 and TRBJ1-2, with 8 bases that match TRBD1. CDR1 SGHAT and CDR2 FQNNGV come from the germline V gene. CDR3 length equals 14 residues. Trimming took 1 base from V and 3 from J; bases not matched to a gene: 1. The CDR3 nucleotides read TGTGCCAGCAGCTTAGCAGGGGGCGACTATGGCTACACCTTC. Protein sequence: CASSLAGGDYGYTF.

The chain employs TRBV15 and TRBJ2-2; the D gene is possibly TRBD1 (6 bases). Germline V CDR1 and CDR2: LNHNV, YYDKDF (reference sequence). V shed 5 bases and J shed 3 bases, with 10 bases lying between them. There are 14 residues in the CDR3. DNA of the CDR3: TGTGCCACCAGCCCCTCAGGGGACACCGGGGAGCTGTTTTTT. It specifies CATSPSGDTGELFF.

As DNA, the CDR3 is TGTGCCAGCAGTTTCTACGGACAGACTCAGCCCCAGCATTTT. As protein: CASSFYGQTQPQHF. This chain links TRBV6-2 or TRBV6-3 with TRBJ1-5, with D tentatively TRBD1 (6 bases). The CDR3 runs 14 residues. V was trimmed by 4 bases and J by 6 bases, leaving 13 bases between them. Germline values: CDR1 MNHEY, CDR2 SVGEGT.

The J gene is TRBJ1-4, the V gene TRBV6-6, with 10 bases that match TRBD1. The CDR3 is made up of 16 amino acids. V was pared by 4 bases and J by 8 bases, with 10 bases of the junction left unmatched. Germline-derived CDR1 and CDR2 are MNHNY and SVGAGI (reference sequence). CDR3 protein: CASSSRGDRGLEKLFF. CDR3 coding DNA: TGTGCCAGCAGTTCCCGGGGAGACAGGGGGCTCGAAAAACTGTTTTTT.

The chain carries TRBV18 and TRBJ1-4; perhaps TRBD1 as D (6 bases). This CDR3 spans 17 amino acids. CDR1 and CDR2 (germline): KGHSH, LQKENI. Trimming shortened V by 1 base and J by 2 bases, and 14 bases separated the two germline ends. CDR3 in amino acids: CASSPRGLGRTNEKLFF. In nucleotides, the CDR3 is TGTGCCAGCTCACCACGGGGGCTAGGGCGGACTAATGAAAAACTGTTTTTT.

This chain links TRBV19 with TRBJ1-2; 9 bases are a match to TRBD1. The CDR3 consists of 15 residues. V gave up 10 bases and J gave up 1 base; unmatched junction bases: 10. The germline gives CDR1 LNHDA, CDR2 SQIVND (reference sequence). CDR3 DNA sequence: TGTGCCACCACCGGGACAGGGTTTATTAACTATGGCTACACCTTC. Protein: CATTGTGFINYGYTF.

This clone was recorded only once. V usage is TRBV9 and J usage is TRBJ1-2; 7 nucleotides line up with TRBD1. The CDR3 covers 15 residues. CDR1 is SGDLS and CDR2 is YYNGEE in the germline V gene. The trim removed 3 bases at V and 8 bases at J, leaving 13 bases unmatched. CDR3 residues: CASSELITGESGYTF. CDR3 DNA: TGTGCCAGCAGCGAGTTGATAACAGGGGAAAGCGGCTACACCTTC.

The V call is TRBV30, the J call TRBJ1-4; D might be TRBD1 (6 bases). The CDR3 sequence is 15 residues long. Germline CDR1 is GTSNPN and CDR2 is SVGIG (reference sequence). Trimming shortened V by 4 bases and J by 5 bases, and 17 bases separated the two germline ends. The CDR3 DNA is TGTGCCTGGACACCGGACAGCTATTTGAATGAAAAACTGTTTTTT. Translated: CAWTPDSYLNEKLFF.

The CDR3 loop reads CASSRTVNTGELFF. The CDR3 region has the DNA TGCGCCAGCAGCAGGACTGTGAACACCGGGGAGCTGTTTTTT. This rearrangement joins TRBV4-3 to TRBJ2-2; perhaps TRBD2 as D (5 bases). Germline V lookup: CDR1 LGHNA, CDR2 YSLEER. This CDR3 has 14 amino acids. V dropped 5 bases and J dropped 1 base, with 8 bases sitting between them.

The V and J genes are TRBV19 and TRBJ1-4; D might be TRBD1 (5 bases). V gave up 1 base and J gave up 10 bases, with 19 bases separating them. The CDR3 has 16 amino acids. CDR1 is LNHDA, CDR2 SQIVND, per germline (reference sequence). CDR3 residues: CASSIVGRGVDGKLFF. Written as DNA, the CDR3 is TGTGCCAGTAGTATAGTGGGGAGGGGAGTGGACGGAAAACTGTTTTTT.

The chain has TRBV7-9 and TRBJ1-1; no definite D call. The CDR3 has 13 amino acids. V was clipped by 2 bases and J by 1 base, with 5 bases between them. Per germline, CDR1 SEHNR and CDR2 FQNEAQ (reference sequence). The CDR3 sequence: CASSLTENTEAFF. The CDR3 DNA reads TGTGCCAGCAGCTTAACAGAGAACACTGAAGCTTTCTTT.

This rearrangement joins TRBV9 to TRBJ2-2; a possible D gene is TRBD2 (6 bases). Germline lookup yields CDR1 SGDLS and CDR2 YYNGEE. Trimming left V 2 bases short and J 2 bases short, with 7 bases between. This CDR3 is 14 amino acids long. The CDR3 DNA is TGTGCCAGCAGCGTGCGGGGCAACACCGGGGAGCTGTTTTTT. Protein product: CASSVRGNTGELFF.

This clone was counted between two and nine times. The CDR3 coding sequence is TGTGCCAGCAGTTACGCGGCAGAAGCTTTCTTT. This translates into CASSYAAEAFF. The chain links TRBV6-5 to TRBJ1-1, with D unresolved. Trimming removed 2 bases at V and 8 bases at J, with 6 bases between. The CDR3 is made up of 11 amino acids. Germline loops: CDR1 MNHEY, CDR2 SVGAGI.

The V gene is TRBV10-1, the J gene TRBJ2-3, with D possibly matching TRBD2 (6 bases). The CDR3 totals 16 residues. Trimming removed 0 bases from V and 2 bases from J, with 12 bases in between. Per germline, CDR1 WNHNN and CDR2 SYGVQD (reference sequence). The CDR3 nucleotides read TGCGCCAGCAGTGAGTCGCGGGGCTCTATCACAGATACGCAGTATTTT. Residues: CASSESRGSITDTQYF.

This chain links TRBV30 with TRBJ2-1; D is perhaps TRBD1 (5 bases). The length of the CDR3 is 17 residues. V lost 1 base and J lost 4, with 20 bases in between. Germline CDR1 reads GTSNPN; CDR2 reads SVGIG (reference sequence). CDR3 in DNA: TGTGCCTGGAGTGAGGGGCAGGGAATGGTAAGGTACAATGAGCAGTTCTTC. Translated, it gives CAWSEGQGMVRYNEQFF.

The rearrangement joins TRBV14 to TRBJ1-1; 11 positions agree with TRBD1. The CDR3 extends over 16 amino acids. The V gene end was trimmed by 2 bases and the J gene end by 10 bases; junction bases not matched to a gene: 12. Germline V lookup: CDR1 SGHDN, CDR2 FVKESK. The CDR3 region is CASSQLEDRGRGGAFF. CDR3 nucleotides: TGTGCCAGCAGCCAACTGGAGGACAGGGGGCGGGGTGGAGCTTTCTTT. The full variable domain, its missing parts supplied by reference TRBV14 and TRBJ1-1, is EAGVTQFPSHSVIEKGQTVTLRCDPISGHDNLYWYRRVMGKEIKFLLHFVKESKQDESGMPNNRFLAERTGGTYSTLKVQPAELEDSGVYFCASSQLEDRGRGGAFFGQGTRLTVV.

The gene calls are TRBV24-1 and TRBJ2-3; D may be TRBD2 (6 bases). CDR1 is KGHDR, CDR2 SFDVKD, per germline. V lost 1 base and J lost 2, with 9 bases in between. The CDR3 covers 15 residues. The CDR3 region is CATSDFGGVTDTQYF. Written as DNA, the CDR3 is TGTGCCACCAGTGATTTCGGCGGGGTCACAGATACGCAGTATTTT.

The rearrangement uses TRBV6-6 and TRBJ2-7; possibly TRBD1 for D (5 bases). Germline V gives CDR1 MNHNY, CDR2 SVGAGI (reference sequence). Deletions cut 11 bases from V and 0 bases from J, with 17 bases between. The CDR3 runs 14 residues. CDR3: CASQGGGSSYEQYF. The CDR3 nucleotides are TGTGCCTCCCAGGGTGGCGGAAGCTCCTACGAGCAGTACTTC.